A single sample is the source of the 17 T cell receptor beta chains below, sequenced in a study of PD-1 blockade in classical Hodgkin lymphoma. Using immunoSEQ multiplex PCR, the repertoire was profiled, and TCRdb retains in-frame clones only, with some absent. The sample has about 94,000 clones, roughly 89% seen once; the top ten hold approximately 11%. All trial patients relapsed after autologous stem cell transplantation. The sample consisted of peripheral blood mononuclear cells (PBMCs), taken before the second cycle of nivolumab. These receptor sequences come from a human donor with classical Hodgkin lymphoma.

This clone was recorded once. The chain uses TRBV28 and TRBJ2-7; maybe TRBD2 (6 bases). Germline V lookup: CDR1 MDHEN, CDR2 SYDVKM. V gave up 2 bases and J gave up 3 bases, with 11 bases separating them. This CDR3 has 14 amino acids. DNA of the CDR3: TGTGCCAGCAGTTTAAGAACTAGCTTCTACGAGCAGTACTTC. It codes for CASSLRTSFYEQYF.

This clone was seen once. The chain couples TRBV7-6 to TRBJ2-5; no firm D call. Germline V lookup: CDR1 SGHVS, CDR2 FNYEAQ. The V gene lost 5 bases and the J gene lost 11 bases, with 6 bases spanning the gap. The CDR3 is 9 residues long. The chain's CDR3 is CASSPQQYF. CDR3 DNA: TGTGCCAGCAGCCCGCAGCAGTACTTC.

CDR3 nucleotides: TGTGCCAGCAGTTTGCGCAATTCAGGGGAAGAGCAGTTCTTC. It is translated as CASSLRNSGEEQFF. The V call is TRBV27, the J call TRBJ2-1, with a weak D call TRBD1 (6 bases). The CDR3 spans 14 residues. Germline CDR1 reads MNHEY; CDR2 reads SMNVEV (reference sequence). The V and J ends lost 3 bases and 10 bases respectively, with 16 bases between them.

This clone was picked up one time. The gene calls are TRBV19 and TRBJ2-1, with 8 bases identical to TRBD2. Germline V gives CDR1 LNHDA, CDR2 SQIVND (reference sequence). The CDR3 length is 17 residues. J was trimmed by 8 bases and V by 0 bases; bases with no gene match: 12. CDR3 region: CASSIEPGLGRLYEQFF. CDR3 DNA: TGTGCCAGTAGTATAGAACCGGGACTAGGTAGGCTCTATGAGCAGTTCTTC.

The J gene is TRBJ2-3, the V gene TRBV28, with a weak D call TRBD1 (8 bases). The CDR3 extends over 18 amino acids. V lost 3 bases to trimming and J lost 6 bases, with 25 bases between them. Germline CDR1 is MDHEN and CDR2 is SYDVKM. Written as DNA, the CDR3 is TGTGCCAGCAGTTTCCTCTTGTCACTAACAGGGGGGGCGGATACGCAGTATTTT. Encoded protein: CASSFLLSLTGGADTQYF.

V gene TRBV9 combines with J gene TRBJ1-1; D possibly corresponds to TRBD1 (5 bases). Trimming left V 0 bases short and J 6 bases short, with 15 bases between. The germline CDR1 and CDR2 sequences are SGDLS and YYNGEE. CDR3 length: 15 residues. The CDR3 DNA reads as TGTGCCAGCAGCGTAGTCCGGGGTAGGGGACCTGAAGCTTTCTTT. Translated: CASSVVRGRGPEAFF. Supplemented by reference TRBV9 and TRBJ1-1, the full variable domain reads DSGVTQTPKHLITATGQRVTLRCSPRSGDLSVYWYQQSLDQGLQFLIQYYNGEERAKGNILERFSAQQFPDLHSELNLSSLELGDSALYFCASSVVRGRGPEAFFGQGTRLTVV.

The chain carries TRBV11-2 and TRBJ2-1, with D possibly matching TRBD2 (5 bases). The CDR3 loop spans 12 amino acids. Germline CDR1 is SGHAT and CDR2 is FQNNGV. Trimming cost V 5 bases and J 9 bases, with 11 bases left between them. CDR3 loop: CASSPEVGEQFF. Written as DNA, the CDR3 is TGTGCCAGCAGCCCGGAGGTCGGTGAGCAGTTCTTC.

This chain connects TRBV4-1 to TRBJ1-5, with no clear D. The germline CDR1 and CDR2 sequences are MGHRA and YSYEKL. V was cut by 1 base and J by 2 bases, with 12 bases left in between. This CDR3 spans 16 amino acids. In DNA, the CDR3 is TGCGCCAGCAGCCAAGGGGGAGGCAGCGGCAATCAGCCCCAGCATTTT. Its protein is CASSQGGGSGNQPQHF.

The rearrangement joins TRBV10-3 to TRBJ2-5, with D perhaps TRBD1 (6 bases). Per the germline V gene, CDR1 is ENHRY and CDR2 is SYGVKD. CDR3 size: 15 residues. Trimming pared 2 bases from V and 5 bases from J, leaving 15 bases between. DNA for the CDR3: TGTGCCATCAGTGAGCTACAGGGTGTGGTGGAGACCCAGTACTTC. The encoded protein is CAISELQGVVETQYF.

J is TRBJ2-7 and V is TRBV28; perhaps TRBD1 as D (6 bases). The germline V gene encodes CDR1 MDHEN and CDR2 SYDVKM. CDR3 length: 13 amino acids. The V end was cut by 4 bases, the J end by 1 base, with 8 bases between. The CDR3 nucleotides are TGTGCCAGCAGTTCCGACAGGTCCTACGAGCAGTACTTC. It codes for CASSSDRSYEQYF.

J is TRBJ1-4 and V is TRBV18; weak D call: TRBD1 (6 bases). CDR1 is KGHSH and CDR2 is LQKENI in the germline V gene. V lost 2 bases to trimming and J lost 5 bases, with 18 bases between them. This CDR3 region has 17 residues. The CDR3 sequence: CASSPYQGYGANEKLFF. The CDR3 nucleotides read TGTGCCAGCTCACCATACCAGGGGTACGGTGCCAATGAAAAACTGTTTTTT. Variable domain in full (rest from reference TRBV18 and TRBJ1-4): NAGVMQNPRHLVRRRGQEARLRCSPMKGHSHVYWYRQLPEEGLKFMVYLQKENIIDESGMPKERFSAEFPKEGPSILRIQQVVRGDSAAYFCASSPYQGYGANEKLFFGSGTQLSVL.

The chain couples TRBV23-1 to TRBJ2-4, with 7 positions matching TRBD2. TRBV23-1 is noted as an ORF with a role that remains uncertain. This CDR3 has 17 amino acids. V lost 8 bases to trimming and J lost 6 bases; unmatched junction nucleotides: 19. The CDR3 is CASSPSPRDRGGNIQYF. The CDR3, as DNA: TGCGCCAGCTCTCCGTCTCCCAGGGACCGCGGGGGAAACATTCAGTACTTC.

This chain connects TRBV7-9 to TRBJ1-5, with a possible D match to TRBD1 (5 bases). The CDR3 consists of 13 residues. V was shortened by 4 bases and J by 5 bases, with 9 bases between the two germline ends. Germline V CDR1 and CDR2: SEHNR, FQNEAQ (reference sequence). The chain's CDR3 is CASSSGGYQPQHF. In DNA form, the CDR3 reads TGTGCCAGCAGCTCGGGGGGGTATCAGCCCCAGCATTTT. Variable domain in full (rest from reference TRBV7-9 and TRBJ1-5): DTGVSQNPRHKITKRGQNVTFRCDPISEHNRLYWYRQTLGQGPEFLTYFQNEAQLEKSRLLSDRFSAERPKGSFSTLEIQRTEQGDSAMYLCASSSGGYQPQHFGDGTRLSIL.

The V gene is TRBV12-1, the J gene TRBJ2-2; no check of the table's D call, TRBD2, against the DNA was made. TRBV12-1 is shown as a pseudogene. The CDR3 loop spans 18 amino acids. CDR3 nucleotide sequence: TGTGCCAGCAGCTTTGCCTTAGCGGGGCCAGCGAACACCGGGGAGCTGTTTTTT. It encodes CASSFALAGPANTGELFF.

The CDR3 DNA follows: TGTGCCAGCAGCTTAGCTTCACACCTAGGCTCTGGAAACACCATATATTTT. This gives the protein CASSLASHLGSGNTIYF. The rearrangement joins TRBV7-8 to TRBJ1-3; D unclear. The CDR3 extends over 17 amino acids. Germline V CDR1 and CDR2: SGHVS, FQNEAQ. Trimming shortened V by 0 bases and J by 0 bases, and 12 bases separated the two germline ends. The full variable domain, completed using reference TRBV7-8 and TRBJ1-3, is GAGVSQSPRYKVAKRGQDVALRCDPISGHVSLFWYQQALGQGPEFLTYFQNEAQLDKSGLPSDRFFAERPEGSVSTLKIQRTQQEDSAVYLCASSLASHLGSGNTIYFGEGSWLTVV.

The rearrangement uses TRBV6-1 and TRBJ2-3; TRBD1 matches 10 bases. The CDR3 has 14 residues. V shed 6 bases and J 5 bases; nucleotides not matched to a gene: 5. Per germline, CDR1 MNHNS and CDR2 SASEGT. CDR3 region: CASRRQGAKDTQYF. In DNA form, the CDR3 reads TGTGCCAGCAGGCGACAGGGGGCCAAAGATACGCAGTATTTT.

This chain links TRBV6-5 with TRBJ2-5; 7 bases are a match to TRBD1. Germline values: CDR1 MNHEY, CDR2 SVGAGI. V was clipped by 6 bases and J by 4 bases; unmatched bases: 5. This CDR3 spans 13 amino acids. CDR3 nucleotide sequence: TGTGCCAGCAGCCACCGGGACAGAGAGACCCAGTACTTC. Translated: CASSHRDRETQYF.